This T cell receptor beta chain comes out of a study of blood T cell repertoires in COVID-19 (dated by TCRdb to the early 2020s). A note on the overall study: The collaborator samples originated in the United States, Italy and Spain and spanned the acute and convalescent phases of COVID-19. The material from the prospective study consisted of cDNA or gDNA derived from T cells, B-cell-depleted T cells, or PBMCs. Deeply sampled blood TCRbeta repertoires from subjects exposed to, actively infected with, or recovered from COVID-19 were included in the dataset. The repertoires were released in a freely available public database meant as a resource for research on the immune response to SARS-CoV-2. Samples came from the ongoing ImmuneRACE study (first 160 participants) plus 1,254 subjects from 6 global collaborators. Sample metadata almost always included a de-identified subject ID, COVID-19 status, age in years and sex. HLA class I and class II types, where available, came from metadata supplied by the sample provider rather than from assay-based typing.

Of note for this clone: The antigen this receptor binds is unknown. It has no much larger one-base neighbor in the sample; base qualities were not kept. This specimen includes other DNA sequences encoding the same CDR3.

The immunoSEQ Assay, a bias-controlled multiplex PCR, was used to amplify TCRbeta CDR3 regions from genomic DNA. The authors' pipeline ran thus. Nucleated cell counts per sample were estimated from amplification of reference gene primers within the assay. To quantify the absolute abundance of each unique TCRbeta CDR3 rearrangement, sequence reads were collapsed and filtered. For each sample, productive Simpson clonality was calculated by taking the square root of Simpson's diversity index across productive rearrangements. TCRdb provides this immuneACCESS table in a form limited to in-frame rearrangements. Some clones are lacking; in checked studies, under half of them reflect an unresolved V gene, and why the rest are absent is not known. From that table come the V and J calls and clone size; the DNA was used to work out D and trimming. Present in this sample are 200,000 to 250,000 clones, approximately 80% of which were seen just once. The top ten clones comprise roughly 7.8% of the sample.

In Seattle, one collaborating source enrolled patients while the infection was active and tracked those patients longitudinally over the course of disease. The collaborating institutions used their own protocols to collect whole blood in K2EDTA tubes. For TCRbeta analysis, collaborator samples were shipped as frozen whole blood, as isolated PBMCs, or as DNA extracted from either sample type. The germline V gene specifies SGHRS as CDR1 and YFSETQ as CDR2. After removal of 5 bases from V and 0 bases from J, the junction retains 4 bases not matched to a gene. The CDR3 contains 15 residues, cysteine and phenylalanine counted. CDR3 DNA only is kept here, 45 bases in frame from base 1. Study-wide findings and limitations: The quantity of clinical and demographic metadata differed by source and by participant and was supplied without curation.

Sequencing was performed on peripheral blood. Recombination joined TRBV5-1 with TRBJ2-1, with TRBD2 identical over 8 junction bases. The clonotype comes from a woman aged 80 or older with COVID-19, enrolled during active disease. In nucleotides, the sequence is TGCGCCAGCAGTCCGAGCGGGGGCTCCTACAATGAGCAGTTCTTC. This encodes CASSPSGGSYNEQFF.